The table lists the clone carrying this TCR beta chain with a few counts. Germline lookup yields CDR1 DFQATT and CDR2 SNEGSKA (reference sequence). This CDR3 spans 14 amino acids. The ends were cut back, 1 base at V and 5 bases at J, with 12 bases in the middle. The entry originates in a study of T-cell memory formation after mild COVID-19. Study as a whole: Largely donor-specific sequence clusters came from a couple of donors.

UMIs and sample barcodes were carried by the TCR alpha and TCR beta cDNA libraries that 5'RACE produced using constant-segment primers. TCRdb redid the calling of the 5' RACE reads with MiXCR, one entry per CDR3 protein. Among roughly 100,000 distinct CDR3 sequences listed, 9.5% to 15% were seen once. The V gene is TRBV20-1, the J gene TRBJ1-5; D is perhaps TRBD1 (6 bases). Sequencing used PBMCs or a T cell subset sorted from them (not recorded which). This receptor was obtained from an adult woman who had mild COVID-19 (a few samples of this study predate the infection). Cell type and time point are not known. CDR3 amino acids: CSARVRGEDQPQHF. The CDR3 DNA follows: TGCAGTGCTAGAGTAAGGGGGGAAGATCAGCCCCAGCATTTT.